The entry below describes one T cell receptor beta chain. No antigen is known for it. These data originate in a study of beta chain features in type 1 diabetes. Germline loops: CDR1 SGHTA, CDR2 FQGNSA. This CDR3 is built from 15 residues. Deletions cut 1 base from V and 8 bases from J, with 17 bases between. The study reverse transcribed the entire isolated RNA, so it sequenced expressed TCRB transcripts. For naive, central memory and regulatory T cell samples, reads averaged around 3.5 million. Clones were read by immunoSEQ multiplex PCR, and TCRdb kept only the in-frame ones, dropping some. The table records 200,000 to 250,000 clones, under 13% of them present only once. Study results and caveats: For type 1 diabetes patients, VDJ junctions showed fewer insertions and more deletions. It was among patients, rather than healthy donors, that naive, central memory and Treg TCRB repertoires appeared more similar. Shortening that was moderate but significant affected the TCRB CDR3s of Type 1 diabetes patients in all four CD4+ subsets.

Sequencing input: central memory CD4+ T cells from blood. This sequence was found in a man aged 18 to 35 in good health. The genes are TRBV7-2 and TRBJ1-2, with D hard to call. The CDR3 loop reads CASSLEGNRRAGYTF. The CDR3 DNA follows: TGTGCCAGCAGCTTAGAGGGAAACAGAAGAGCCGGCTACACCTTC.